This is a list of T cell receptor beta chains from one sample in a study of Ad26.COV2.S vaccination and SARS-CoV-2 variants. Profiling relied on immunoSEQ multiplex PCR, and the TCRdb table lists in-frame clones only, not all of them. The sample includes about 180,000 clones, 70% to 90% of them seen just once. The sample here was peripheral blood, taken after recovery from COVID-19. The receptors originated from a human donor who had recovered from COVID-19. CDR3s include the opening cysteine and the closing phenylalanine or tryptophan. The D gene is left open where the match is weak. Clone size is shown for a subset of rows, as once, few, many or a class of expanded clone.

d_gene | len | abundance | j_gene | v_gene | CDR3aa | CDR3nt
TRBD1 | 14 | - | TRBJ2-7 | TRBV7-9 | CASSSDRGVYEQYF | TGTGCCAGCAGCTCAGACAGGGGAGTCTACGAGCAGTACTTC
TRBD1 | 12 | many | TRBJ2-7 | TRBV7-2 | CASSRTGGRQYF | TGTGCCAGCAGCCGTACAGGGGGGCGGCAGTACTTC
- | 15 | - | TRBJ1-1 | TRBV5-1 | CASSGNSRLNTEAFF | TGCGCCAGCAGCGGTAACAGCAGACTGAACACTGAAGCTTTCTTT
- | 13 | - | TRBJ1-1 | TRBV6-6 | CASSYPPGTEAFF | TGTGCCAGCAGTTACCCCCCGGGCACTGAAGCTTTCTTT
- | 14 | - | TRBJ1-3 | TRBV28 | CASSSGDHGNTIYF | TGTGCCAGCAGTTCCGGGGATCACGGAAACACCATATATTTT
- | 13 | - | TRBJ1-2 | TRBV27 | CASSSAGNYGYTF | TGTGCCAGCAGTTCAGCAGGAAACTATGGCTACACCTTC
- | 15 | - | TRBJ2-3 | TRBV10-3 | CAISDSEQGTDTQYF | TGTGCCATCAGTGACTCGGAGCAGGGCACAGATACGCAGTATTTT
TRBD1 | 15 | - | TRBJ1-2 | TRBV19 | CASKTRDSTSYGYTF | TGTGCCAGTAAAACTAGGGACAGTACGAGCTATGGCTACACCTTC
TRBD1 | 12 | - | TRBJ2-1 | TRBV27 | CASSQQGNEQFF | TGTGCCAGCAGTCAACAGGGGAATGAGCAGTTCTTC
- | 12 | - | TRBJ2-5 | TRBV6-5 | CASNGGGETQYF | TGTGCCAGCAACGGAGGGGGAGAGACCCAGTACTTC
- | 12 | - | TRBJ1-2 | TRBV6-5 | CASSSTNYGYTF | TGTGCCAGCAGTTCTACTAACTATGGCTACACCTTC
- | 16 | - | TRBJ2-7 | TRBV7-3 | CASSVDSVFSSYEQYF | TGTGCCAGCAGCGTAGATAGCGTTTTCAGCTCCTACGAGCAGTACTTC
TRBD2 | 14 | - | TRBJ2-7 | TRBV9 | CASSTGTSGYEQYF | TGTGCCAGCAGCACCGGGACTAGCGGCTACGAGCAGTACTTC